This entry lists 3 T cell receptor beta chains sequenced from one sample in a study of T cell responses to AZD1222 COVID-19 vaccine. The repertoire was sequenced with immunoSEQ multiplex PCR; TCRdb's copy has only in-frame clones and lacks some. The sample has about 140,000 clones, 80% to 95% seen once. The sample consisted of peripheral blood, taken 28 days after the second AZD1222 dose. The receptors were gathered from an adult who received the AZD1222 COVID-19 vaccine.

This clone was picked up a small number of times. The gene calls are TRBV7-2 and TRBJ1-2, with D unclear. CDR1 and CDR2 from the germline V gene are SGHTA and FQGNSA. Trimming cost V 1 base and J 3 bases, with 9 bases left between them. This CDR3 region has 14 residues. CDR3 nucleotide sequence: TGTGCCAGCAGCTTAGTGGGGAGGGACTATGGCTACACCTTC. Protein: CASSLVGRDYGYTF.

This chain joins TRBV7-9 and TRBJ1-4, with D tentatively TRBD1 (5 bases). Germline V gene data show CDR1 as SEHNR and CDR2 as FQNEAQ (reference sequence). The CDR3 contains 16 residues. V was shortened by 6 bases and J by 4 bases, with 18 bases between the two germline ends. DNA of the CDR3: TGTGCCAGCAGTATCACCGGGGGGACCTTTAATGAAAAACTGTTTTTT. Protein sequence: CASSITGGTFNEKLFF.

The CDR3 here is CAWGSGQTSGNTIYF. In nucleotides, the CDR3 is TGTGCCTGGGGCTCCGGACAGACCTCTGGAAACACCATATATTTT. The chain links TRBV30 to TRBJ1-3, with TRBD1 as a possible D gene (6 bases). The CDR3 length is 15 residues. From germline, CDR1 is GTSNPN and CDR2 SVGIG (reference sequence). Trimming removed 5 bases from V and 0 bases from J, with 14 bases in between.